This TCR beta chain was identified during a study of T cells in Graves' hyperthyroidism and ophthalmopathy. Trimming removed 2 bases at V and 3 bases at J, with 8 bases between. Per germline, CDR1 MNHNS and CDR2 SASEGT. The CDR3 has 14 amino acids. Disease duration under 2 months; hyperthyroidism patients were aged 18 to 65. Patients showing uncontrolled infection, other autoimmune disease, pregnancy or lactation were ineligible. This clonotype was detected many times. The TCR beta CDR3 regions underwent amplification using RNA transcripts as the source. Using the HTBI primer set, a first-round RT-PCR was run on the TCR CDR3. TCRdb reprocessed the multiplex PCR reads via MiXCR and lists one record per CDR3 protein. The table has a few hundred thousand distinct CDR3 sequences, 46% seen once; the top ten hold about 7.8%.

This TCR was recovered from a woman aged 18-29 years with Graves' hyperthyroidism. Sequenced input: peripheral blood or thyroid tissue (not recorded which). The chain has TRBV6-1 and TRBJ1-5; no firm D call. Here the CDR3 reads CASSEWQDNQPQHF. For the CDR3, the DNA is TGTGCCAGCAGTGAATGGCAGGACAATCAGCCCCAGCATTTT.